Below are 26 T cell receptor beta chains sequenced from a single sample in a study of graft-versus-host responses after intestinal transplantation. The repertoire was sequenced with immunoSEQ multiplex PCR; TCRdb's copy has only in-frame clones and lacks some. Here the sample spans tens of thousands of clones, roughly 95% being singletons. The source material was PBMCs, sampled 156 days after intestinal transplant. The receptors derive from a human patient who received an intestinal transplant, so some T cells may come from the graft donor.

The rearrangement joins TRBV27 to TRBJ2-5; no definite D call. Trimming cost V 2 bases and J 5 bases, with 12 bases left between them. CDR3 length equals 14 residues. Germline V gives CDR1 MNHEY, CDR2 SMNVEV (reference sequence). CDR3 nucleotide sequence: TGTGCCAGCAGTTTACTTGGTGCCTTGGAGACCCAGTACTTC. It is translated as CASSLLGALETQYF.

The chain combines TRBV6-5 with TRBJ1-4; D gene uncertain. This CDR3 is built from 15 residues. Trimming cost V 7 bases and J 2 bases, with 14 bases left between them. Germline CDR1 and CDR2: MNHEY and SVGAGI. The CDR3 sequence is CASTLRAGTNEKLFF. The CDR3 DNA reads as TGTGCCAGCACGCTCCGGGCGGGGACTAATGAAAAACTGTTTTTT.

This chain links TRBV6-5 with TRBJ2-1; a weak D match, TRBD2 (5 bases). Trimming took off 2 bases at V and 10 bases at J, with 9 bases between the two ends. This CDR3 has 12 amino acids. CDR1 is MNHEY and CDR2 is SVGAGI in the germline V gene. The CDR3 coding sequence is TGTGCCAGCAGTTACGAGGGTCGAGAGCAGTTCTTC. Protein product: CASSYEGREQFF.

This chain links TRBV9 with TRBJ2-3, with TRBD2 identical over 7 bases. This CDR3 spans 14 amino acids. Germline V lookup: CDR1 SGDLS, CDR2 YYNGEE. The J segment lost 1 base and the V segment lost 4 bases, leaving 3 bases of the junction unmatched. DNA of the CDR3: TGTGCCAGCAGCACTCTAGCGGGCACAGATACGCAGTATTTT. It codes for CASSTLAGTDTQYF.

The count of this clone is one. CDR3 nucleotides: TGCAGCGTACGTCGGACAGGGGGCCCCTACAATGAGCAGTTCTTC. As protein: CSVRRTGGPYNEQFF. The J gene is TRBJ2-1, the V gene TRBV29-1; TRBD1 matches at 11 bases. Germline loops: CDR1 SQVTM, CDR2 ANQGSEA. The CDR3 consists of 15 residues. J lost 2 bases, V lost 6 bases, and 6 bases had no gene match.

This clone was detected only once. V is TRBV27 and J is TRBJ1-1; D uncertain. Deletions cut 6 bases from V and 3 bases from J, with 17 bases between. Germline V CDR1 and CDR2: MNHEY, SMNVEV (reference sequence). The CDR3 totals 15 residues. CDR3 sequence reads: CASRPTGPWDTEAFF. For the CDR3, the DNA is TGTGCCAGCAGACCGACCGGACCTTGGGACACTGAAGCTTTCTTT.

This sequence joins TRBV7-9 and TRBJ2-3; D is ambiguous. The CDR3 contains 15 residues. Between the trimmed V and J ends, which lost 5 bases and 0 bases, there was a span of 12 bases. Per germline, CDR1 SEHNR and CDR2 FQNEAQ (reference sequence). Written as DNA, the CDR3 is TGTGCCAGCAGCCGATACAGTTCTAGCACAGATACGCAGTATTTT. Translated: CASSRYSSSTDTQYF.

The V and J genes are TRBV11-2 and TRBJ1-1; 8 bases agree with TRBD1. V lost 5 bases to trimming and J lost 5 bases; unmatched junction nucleotides: 7. Germline lookup yields CDR1 SGHAT and CDR2 FQNNGV. CDR3 length equals 14 residues. Written as DNA, the CDR3 is TGTGCCAGCAGCGACCGACAGGGGTGGACTGAAGCTTTCTTT. Protein sequence: CASSDRQGWTEAFF.

This clone was recorded a few times. The chain combines TRBV4-3 with TRBJ2-7; 12 nucleotides line up with TRBD1. V was clipped by 0 bases and J by 5 bases; unmatched bases: 5. Germline-derived CDR1 and CDR2 are LGHNA and YSLEER. This CDR3 region has 16 residues. The CDR3 sequence: CASSQDPGTGGDEQYF. CDR3 nucleotide sequence: TGCGCCAGCAGCCAAGATCCCGGGACAGGGGGCGACGAGCAGTACTTC.

The gene calls are TRBV4-3 and TRBJ2-3; D ambiguous. Trimming shortened V by 1 base and J by 2 bases, and 10 bases separated the two germline ends. CDR1 and CDR2 (germline): LGHNA, YSLEER. The CDR3 is 15 residues long. In DNA, the CDR3 is TGCGCCAGCAGCCAAGTTGGTCTAGACACAGATACGCAGTATTTT. Residues: CASSQVGLDTDTQYF.

V and J are TRBV23-1 and TRBJ2-5; 9 bases line up with TRBD1. The J call is uncertain, as TRBJ2-7 better fits the DNA end. TRBV23-1 is an open reading frame whose function is uncertain. The CDR3 is made up of 13 amino acids. The CDR3 DNA follows: TGCGCCAGCAGTCAATCGACAGGGGGCGAGCAGTACTTC. It specifies CASSQSTGGEQYF.

The chain recombines TRBV30 with TRBJ2-2; D is possibly TRBD2 (6 bases). The CDR3 length is 16 residues. Germline V gives CDR1 GTSNPN, CDR2 SVGIG (reference sequence). Trimming stripped 2 bases from V and 4 bases from J, with 17 bases between. For the CDR3, the DNA is TGTGCCTGGAGTTTCAATCGGGAGTGGGCCACCGGGGAGCTGTTTTTT. Translating gives CAWSFNREWATGELFF.

V and J are TRBV19 and TRBJ1-1; D gene ambiguous. V lost 3 bases to trimming and J lost 1 base, with 9 bases between them. Germline assignment: CDR1 LNHDA and CDR2 SQIVND (reference sequence). The CDR3 contains 14 residues. CDR3 loop: CASSIAVPNTEAFF. The CDR3, as DNA: TGTGCCAGTAGTATCGCGGTCCCGAACACTGAAGCTTTCTTT.

As regards this clone: Relative to the germline gene, one junction end is altered; a read error may explain this. Other DNA sequences of this sample code for an identical CDR3. The chain carries TRBV7-9 and TRBJ2-2, with D perhaps matching TRBD2 (5 bases). From germline, CDR1 is SEHNR and CDR2 FQNEAQ (reference sequence). The CDR3 has 12 amino acids. The CDR3 region is CASSLDIGELFF. The CDR3 coding sequence is TGTGCCAGCAGCTTAGACATCGGGGAGCTGTTCTTT.

This sequence joins TRBV5-1 and TRBJ2-7, with D possibly TRBD1 on 5 matching bases. The CDR3 extends over 15 amino acids. The germline gives CDR1 SGHRS, CDR2 YFSETQ. V was clipped by 4 bases and J by 2 bases, with 16 bases between them. The chain's CDR3 is CASSPLDNRAYEQYF. The CDR3 nucleotides are TGCGCCAGCAGCCCCTTGGACAACCGAGCCTACGAGCAGTACTTC.

The V gene is TRBV7-9, the J gene TRBJ2-1, with 10 bases matching TRBD1. The ends lost 6 bases at V and 7 bases at J; junction bases unmatched: 12. The CDR3 is 16 residues long. CDR1 and CDR2 from the germline V gene are SEHNR and FQNEAQ (reference sequence). CDR3 loop: CASRPRRDRGGNEQFF. Written as DNA, the CDR3 is TGTGCCAGCAGACCCCGCCGGGACAGGGGTGGGAATGAGCAGTTCTTC.

The J gene is TRBJ2-7, the V gene TRBV4-1; TRBD1 might be the D (5 bases). Germline CDR1 and CDR2: MGHRA and YSYEKL. The CDR3 runs 14 residues. Trimming left V 1 base short and J 4 bases short, with 11 bases between. CDR3 DNA sequence: TGCGCCAGCAGCCAAGTGCGACAGCAGTACGAGCAGTACTTC. Protein product: CASSQVRQQYEQYF.

The chain combines TRBV6-1 with TRBJ1-5; TRBD1 aligns across 7 bases. The germline CDR1 and CDR2 sequences are MNHNS and SASEGT. This CDR3 region has 14 residues. V gave up 8 bases and J gave up 2 bases; unmatched junction bases: 6. The CDR3 loop is CASGLTGGNQPQHF. The CDR3 nucleotides are TGTGCCAGCGGACTAACAGGGGGCAATCAGCCCCAGCATTTT.

CDR3 sequence: CASSFAGGLYEQYF. The CDR3 nucleotides are TGTGCCAGCAGCTTCGCAGGGGGCCTTTACGAGCAGTACTTC. This rearrangement joins TRBV7-2 to TRBJ2-7; 8 bases fit TRBD1. Germline CDR1 SGHTA, CDR2 FQGNSA. CDR3 length: 14 residues. The V gene end was trimmed by 3 bases and the J gene end by 4 bases; junction bases not matched to a gene: 5.

This sequence joins TRBV29-1 and TRBJ2-2; D gene uncertain. Trimming stripped 5 bases from V and 8 bases from J, with 9 bases between. CDR3 length: 11 residues. Germline V CDR1 and CDR2: SQVTM, ANQGSEA. The CDR3 loop is CSVFFGGELFF. The CDR3 DNA reads as TGCAGCGTTTTTTTTGGGGGGGAGCTGTTTTTT.

This chain joins TRBV13 and TRBJ1-5; D remains unclear. The CDR3 spans 14 residues. V was pared by 2 bases and J by 5 bases, with 10 bases between. Per the germline V gene, CDR1 is PRHDT and CDR2 is FYEKMQ (reference sequence). The CDR3 DNA reads as TGTGCCAGCAGCTTAAGTTGGGGAGATCAGCCCCAGCATTTT. This sequence encodes CASSLSWGDQPQHF.

The gene calls are TRBV6-5 and TRBJ2-1; D ambiguous. The CDR3 length is 15 residues. Per the germline V gene, CDR1 is MNHEY and CDR2 is SVGAGI. V lost 2 bases and J lost 0, with 8 bases in between. The CDR3 protein is CASSYSDPSYNEQFF. The CDR3 DNA is TGTGCCAGCAGTTACAGCGACCCCTCCTACAATGAGCAGTTCTTC.

The chain recombines TRBV6-4 with TRBJ2-1, with 14 positions matching TRBD2. Germline CDR1 is MRHNA and CDR2 is SNTAGT. V trimming: 0 bases; J trimming: 9 bases; junction bases outside the gene matches: 4. The CDR3 runs to 16 residues. CDR3 coding DNA: TGTGCCAGCAGTGACTCGTGGGGACTAGCGGGAGCTGAGCAGTTCTTC. Translating gives CASSDSWGLAGAEQFF.

This clone has only one observation. The same CDR3 arises from other DNA sequences in this sample as well. This chain's CDR3 is CASSLKGGADTEAFF. The CDR3 coding sequence is TGCGCCAGCAGCTTGAAGGGGGGCGCGGACACTGAAGCTTTCTTT. The chain employs TRBV5-1 and TRBJ1-1; weak D call: TRBD1 (6 bases). Per the germline V gene, CDR1 is SGHRS and CDR2 is YFSETQ. V lost 1 base and J lost 3, with 13 bases in between. CDR3 length equals 15 residues.

Remarks on this clone: Other DNA sequences in the same sample also yield this CDR3. The V gene is TRBV7-9, the J gene TRBJ1-1, with unresolved D. V shed 5 bases and J shed 3 bases, with 16 bases lying between them. This CDR3 has 15 amino acids. CDR1 is SEHNR and CDR2 is FQNEAQ in the germline V gene (reference sequence). The CDR3 region is CASSPNARRDTEAFF. Written as DNA, the CDR3 is TGTGCCAGCAGCCCCAACGCGAGACGGGACACTGAAGCTTTCTTT.

The chain is built from TRBV5-3 and TRBJ2-3; weak D call: TRBD2 (6 bases). TRBV5-3 falls under the ORF class, with uncertain function. CDR3 size: 16 residues. V lost 0 bases and J 6 bases, leaving 17 bases between the germline ends. The CDR3 bases are TGTGCCAGAAGCTTGGGGGGAGGTAGGGAGTGGGATACGCAGTATTTT. It codes for CARSLGGGREWDTQYF.